The clone carrying this T cell receptor (beta chain) was recorded many times. Its antigen is not known. The sample originates from a study of molecular identifiers for immune sequencing clone quantification. The study, taken as a whole, reports: Spiked Jurkat TCR RNA originating from one cell could reportedly be identified amid one million naive cells.

From the PCR reads, TCRdb called clonotypes with MiXCR, one entry per CDR3 protein. The profile shows around 480,000 distinct CDR3 sequences, about a fifth of them singletons. A CD8+CD4-CCR7+CD45RA+ gate was used to sort naive CD8 T cells. Sample: naive CD8+ T cells from blood, with Jurkat cell RNA spiked in. Subset described: FACS-sorted CD8+CD4-CCR7+CD45RA+ naive T cells. This TCR was sampled from a human donor in good health. Some libraries in this study had Jurkat cell RNA spiked in.

The CDR3 bases are TGTGCCAGCAGTTTTACAGGGGGATCTGGAAACACCATATATTTT. This sequence encodes CASSFTGGSGNTIYF. The V call is TRBV7-2, the J call TRBJ1-3, with 8 bases that match TRBD1. Trimming cost V 6 bases and J 1 base; bases outside gene matches: 5. CDR1 and CDR2 from the germline V gene are SGHTA and FQGNSA. The CDR3 consists of 15 residues.